This T cell receptor (beta chain) emerged from a study of control samples from healthy donors and cancer patients. Profiled with immunoSEQ multiplex PCR; TCRdb holds only in-frame clones, not every one. The sample yields roughly 130,000 clones, roughly 90% seen once. Germline CDR1 reads KGHSH; CDR2 reads LQKENI. V lost 1 base and J lost 3, with 9 bases in between. This CDR3 spans 14 amino acids. This chain uses TRBV18 with TRBJ2-5; tentatively, D is TRBD2 (6 bases). The TCR originated in a man younger than 35 in good health. The sequencing input was blood. In nucleotides, the CDR3 is TGTGCCAGCTCACCACGGTCGGGGGAAGAGACCCAGTACTTC. As protein: CASSPRSGEETQYF.